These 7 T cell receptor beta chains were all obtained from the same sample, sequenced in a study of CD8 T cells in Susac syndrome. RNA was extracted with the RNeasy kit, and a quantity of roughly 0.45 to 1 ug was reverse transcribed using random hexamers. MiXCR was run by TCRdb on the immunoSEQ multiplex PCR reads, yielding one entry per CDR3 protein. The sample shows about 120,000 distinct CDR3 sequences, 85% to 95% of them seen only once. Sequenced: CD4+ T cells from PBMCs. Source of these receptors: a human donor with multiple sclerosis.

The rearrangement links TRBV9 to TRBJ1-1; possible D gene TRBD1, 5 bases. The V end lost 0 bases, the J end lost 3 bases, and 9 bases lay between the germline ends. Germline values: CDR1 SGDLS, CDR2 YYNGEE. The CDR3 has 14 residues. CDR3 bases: TGTGCCAGCAGCGTAGCTGGGGGGTACACTGAAGCTTTCTTT. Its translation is CASSVAGGYTEAFF.

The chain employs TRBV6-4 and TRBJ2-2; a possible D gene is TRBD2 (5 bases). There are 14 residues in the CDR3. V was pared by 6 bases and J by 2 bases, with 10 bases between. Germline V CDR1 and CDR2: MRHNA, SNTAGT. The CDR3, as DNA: TGTGCCAGCAGGAGGGATACTAACACCGGGGAGCTGTTTTTT. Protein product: CASRRDTNTGELFF.

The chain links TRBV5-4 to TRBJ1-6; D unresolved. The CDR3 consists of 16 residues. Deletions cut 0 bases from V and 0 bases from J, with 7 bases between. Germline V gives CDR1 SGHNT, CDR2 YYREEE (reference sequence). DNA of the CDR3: TGTGCCAGCAGCTTGGAAGGGAGCTCCTATAATTCACCCCTCCACTTT. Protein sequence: CASSLEGSSYNSPLHF.

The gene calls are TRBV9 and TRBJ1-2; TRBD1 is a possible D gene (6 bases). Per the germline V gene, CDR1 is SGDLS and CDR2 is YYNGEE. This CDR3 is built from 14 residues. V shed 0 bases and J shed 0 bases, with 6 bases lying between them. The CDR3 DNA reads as TGTGCCAGCAGCGTAGGGACAGCTAACTATGGCTACACCTTC. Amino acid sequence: CASSVGTANYGYTF.

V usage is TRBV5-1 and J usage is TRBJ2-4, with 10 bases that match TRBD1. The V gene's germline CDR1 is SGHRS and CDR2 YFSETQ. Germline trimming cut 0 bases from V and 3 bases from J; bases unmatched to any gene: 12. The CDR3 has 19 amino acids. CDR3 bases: TGCGCCAGCAGCTTGGCCGGGACAGGGGCTTTTAGCGACAAAAACATTCAGTACTTC. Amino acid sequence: CASSLAGTGAFSDKNIQYF.

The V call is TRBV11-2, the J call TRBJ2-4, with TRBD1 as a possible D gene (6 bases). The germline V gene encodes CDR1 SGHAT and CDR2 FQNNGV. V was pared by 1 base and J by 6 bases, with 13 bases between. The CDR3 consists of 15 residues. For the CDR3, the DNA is TGTGCCAGCAGCTTAGTTGTTACAGGGCGAAACATTCAGTACTTC. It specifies CASSLVVTGRNIQYF.

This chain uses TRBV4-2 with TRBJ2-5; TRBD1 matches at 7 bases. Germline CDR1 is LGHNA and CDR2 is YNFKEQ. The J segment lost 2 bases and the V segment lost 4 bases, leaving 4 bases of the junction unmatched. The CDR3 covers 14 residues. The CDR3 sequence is CASSPGQFQETQYF. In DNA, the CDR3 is TGTGCCAGCAGCCCGGGACAGTTTCAAGAGACCCAGTACTTC.